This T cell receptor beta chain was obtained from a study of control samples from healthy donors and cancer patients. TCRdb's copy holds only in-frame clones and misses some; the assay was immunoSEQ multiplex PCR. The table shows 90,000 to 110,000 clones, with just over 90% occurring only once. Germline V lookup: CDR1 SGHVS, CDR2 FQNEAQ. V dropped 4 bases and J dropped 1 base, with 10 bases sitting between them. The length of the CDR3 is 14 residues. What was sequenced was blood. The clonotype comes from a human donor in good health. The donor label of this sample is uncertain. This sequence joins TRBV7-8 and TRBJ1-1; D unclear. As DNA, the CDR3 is TGTGCCAGCAGCTCACAACGAGGGAACACTGAAGCTTTCTTT. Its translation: CASSSQRGNTEAFF.